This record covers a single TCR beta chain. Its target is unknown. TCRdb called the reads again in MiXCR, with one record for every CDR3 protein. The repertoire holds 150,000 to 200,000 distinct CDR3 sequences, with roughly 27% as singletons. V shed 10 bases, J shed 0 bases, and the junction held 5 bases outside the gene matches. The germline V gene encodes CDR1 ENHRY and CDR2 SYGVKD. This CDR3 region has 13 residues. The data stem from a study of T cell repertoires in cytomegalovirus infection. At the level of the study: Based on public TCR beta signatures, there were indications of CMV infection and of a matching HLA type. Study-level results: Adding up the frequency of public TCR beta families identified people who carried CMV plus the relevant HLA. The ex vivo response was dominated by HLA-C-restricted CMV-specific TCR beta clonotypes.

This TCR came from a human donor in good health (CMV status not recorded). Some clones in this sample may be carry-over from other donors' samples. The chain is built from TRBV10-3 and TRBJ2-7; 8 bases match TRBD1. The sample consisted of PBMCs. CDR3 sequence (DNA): TGTGCCACCGGACAGGGCCGCTCCTACGAGCAGTACTTC. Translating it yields CATGQGRSYEQYF.